This T cell receptor beta chain was captured by sequencing in a study of shared clonotypes between healthy human individuals (dated by TCRdb to 2018 to 2021). Some background on the complete study: The cohort comprised two women and a few men aged 18 to 49 years. Per donor, leukapheresis produced somewhere between about 0.9 and 9.5 billion PBMCs. For each donor, three plates each were used for CD4 naive and CD4 memory, two plates were used for CD8 naive, and one plate was used for CD8 memory. The study deeply sequenced blood TCR repertoires of five healthy adults to estimate repertoire size and the extent of clonotype sharing between individuals. To increase sequencing depth and limit assay-specific biases, different laboratories used diverse techniques to prepare libraries and sequence TCR repertoires.

Healthy HIV-negative adults with no recently reported acute infections or vaccinations were included as donors. All donors were Caucasian adults living in Nashville, Tennessee, USA. Magnetic negative selection was used to enrich CD4+ T cells, after which naive cells were positively selected on CD45RA and the negative fraction became the memory subset. Blood was collected by leukapheresis, and PBMCs were isolated by Ficoll-Histopaque density gradient centrifugation and then cryopreserved in liquid nitrogen vapor phase. Analytical flow cytometry was used to check the purity and quantity of each magnetically sorted T cell population. Genomic DNA was isolated from every sorted fraction and measured by UV absorbance on a Nanodrop 2000c. The full study reports these points: Larger estimated clonotype richness was generally found for naive subsets than for memory subsets. Sampling was limited to blood, and TCR repertoires in tissue likely differ from TCR repertoires in blood. The genetic and exposure-history diversity represented was limited by the small number of donors. Compared with non-shared clonotypes, the clonotypes found in all four sorted-subset donors had higher generation probabilities. Rarefaction of sorted-subset datasets indicated incomplete sequencing despite the large sequencing depth. Pairwise subsampling led to the expectation that sequencing depth would affect the degree of clonotype sharing among donors. Sharing across a few donors was observed for about 5% of naive CD4, around 3.5% of naive CD8, 2% to 2.5% of memory CD4, and around 0.42% of memory CD8 clonotypes.

V gives up 3 bases and J gives up 3 bases, and the segment between their germline ends measures 15 bases. The cysteine opens and the phenylalanine closes a CDR3 of 15 amino acids. The CDR3 DNA has 45 bases and is translated from base 1. The germline V gene (reference sequence) specifies LNHDA as CDR1 and SQIVND as CDR2. Worth noting for this clone: Its antigen is not yet known. One base away there is no much larger clone; base qualities are not given.

TCR CDR3 regions were amplified from genomic DNA by multiplex PCR using the deep immunoSEQ assay. Extracted genomic DNA from each cell subset was distributed evenly across all wells of several immunoSEQ 96-well plates, and each plate was treated as a replicate. For sorted subsets, each replicate PCR was loaded with about 0.2 ug genomic DNA, equivalent to about 33,000 T cell genomes. The purified libraries were quantified using a Qubit 3.0 fluorometer, sized with a Bioanalyzer 2100, and then quantified again using the KAPA Library Quantification kit. A separate single-read 150-cycle Illumina NextSeq 550 flow cell was used to sequence each immunoSEQ 96-well plate. As for the authors' bioinformatics: Because the immunoSEQ output held only junctional sequences and lacked quality scores, the filtering could not match the filtering applied to full-length reads. Sequences were annotated with PyIR, a Python wrapper for IgBLAST v1.9, using IMGT germline references to assign V/J genes and CDR3. Any read was removed if the V/J assignment was weak (E-value above 1e-6), the CDR3 was missing, or the read contained stop codons, out-of-frame junctions, or ambiguous translated residues. A V3J clonotype was defined by an identical inferred V gene, J gene, and CDR3 amino acid sequence. Percentage overlap between repertoires was calculated by dividing the number of shared unique clonotypes by the size of the smaller repertoire. Richness of each repertoire was evaluated using RTK rarefaction, the Chao1 estimator, and Recon v2.1 estimates of unobserved clonotypes. Generation probabilities were computed with OLGA for all TCRbeta clonotypes obtained by the gDNA method from several donors. TCRdb retrieved this table from immuneACCESS and kept in-frame rearrangements only. Not all clones are present; in checked studies, unresolved V genes account for under half, and no reason is known for the remainder. V and J calls and clone size follow that table, whereas D and trimming were derived from the DNA. Here the sample has fewer than 1.8 million clones; roughly 98.5% occur a single time. The ten largest clones capture 0.36% of the sample.

The rearranged segments are TRBV19 and TRBJ2-7; TRBD1 might be the D gene, on 5 matching bases. This TCR derives from a man between 25 and 39 years old in good health. Sequencing was done on a sample of naive CD4+ T cells sorted from blood. Read against the paper, the sample's cell subset or site label means: CD45RA+ positively selected. DNA sequence: TGTGCCAGTAGTATCTCCGAGACAGTTAACTACGAGCAGTACTTC. Its translation reads: CASSISETVNYEQYF.